The entry below describes one TCR beta chain. The sample belongs to a study of cytomegalovirus exposure and HLA in healthy donors. This CDR3 region has 15 residues. The V end lost 0 bases, the J end lost 2 bases, and 12 bases lay between the germline ends. Germline V CDR1 and CDR2: SGDLS, YYNGEE. The PCR ran on 60 Vbeta and 13 Jbeta primers. Data came from immunoSEQ multiplex PCR; TCRdb stores just in-frame clones and leaves some out. The sample yields 240,000 or so clones, approximately 82% seen once. V usage is TRBV9 and J usage is TRBJ2-7, with a weak D call TRBD1 (6 bases). The sample was PBMCs. The sequence was obtained from a woman aged 55 to 70 in good health and CMV-seropositive. Written as DNA, the CDR3 is TGTGCCAGCAGCGTAGGACAGGCAAACACCTACGAGCAGTACTTC. Its protein is CASSVGQANTYEQYF.